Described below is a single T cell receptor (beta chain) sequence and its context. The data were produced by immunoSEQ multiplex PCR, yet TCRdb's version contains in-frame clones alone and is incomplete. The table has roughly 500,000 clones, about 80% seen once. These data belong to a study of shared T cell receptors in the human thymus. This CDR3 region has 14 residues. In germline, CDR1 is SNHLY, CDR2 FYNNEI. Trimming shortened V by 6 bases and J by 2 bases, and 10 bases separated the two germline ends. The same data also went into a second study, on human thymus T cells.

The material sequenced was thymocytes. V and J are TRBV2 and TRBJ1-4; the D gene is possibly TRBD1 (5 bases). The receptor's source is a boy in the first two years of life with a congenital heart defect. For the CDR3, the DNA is TGTGCCAGCAGGCCTGGGGCTACTAATGAAAAACTGTTTTTT. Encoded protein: CASRPGATNEKLFF.